This is a list of T cell receptor beta chains from one sample in a study of post-analysis software for immune sequencing data. MiXCR, applied by TCRdb to the PCR reads, yields one record per CDR3 protein. Of 650,000 to 850,000 distinct CDR3 sequences in the sample, approximately 44% were seen once. Sequencing input: blood. The receptors derive from a girl aged 5 to 17 with multiple sclerosis. Each CDR3 is given with its conserved first and last residue. A D gene is named only where the DNA matches it firmly. Clone size is shown for a subset of rows, as once, few, many or a class of expanded clone.

clone_size: .; cdr3_length: 16; v_call: TRBV9; j_call: TRBJ2-3; d_call: TRBD2; cdr3_nt: TGTGCCAGTGCAATCCGGGACTACGAGAGAACAGATACGCAGTATTTT; cdr3_aa: CASAIRDYERTDTQYF
clone_size: few; cdr3_length: 13; v_call: TRBV29-1; j_call: TRBJ1-1; d_call: .; cdr3_nt: TGCAGCGTTGTGTCTGGGGATACCACTGAAGCTTTCTTT; cdr3_aa: CSVVSGDTTEAFF
clone_size: .; cdr3_length: 15; v_call: TRBV20-1; j_call: TRBJ1-5; d_call: .; cdr3_nt: TGCAGTGCGACTGGAGTGGGGGCCGATAATCAGCCCCAGCATTTT; cdr3_aa: CSATGVGADNQPQHF
clone_size: .; cdr3_length: 15; v_call: TRBV19; j_call: TRBJ1-5; d_call: .; cdr3_nt: TGTGCCACCGATGAGGGATTTGGGAGCAATCAGCCCCAGCATTTT; cdr3_aa: CATDEGFGSNQPQHF
clone_size: .; cdr3_length: 14; v_call: TRBV27; j_call: TRBJ2-1; d_call: .; cdr3_nt: TGTGCCAGCCACCCGGGACCCCCCTACAATGAGCAGTTCTTC; cdr3_aa: CASHPGPPYNEQFF
clone_size: .; cdr3_length: 15; v_call: TRBV21-1; j_call: TRBJ2-5; d_call: .; cdr3_nt: TGTGCCAGCAGTAGGAATCAGGGGGTCCAAGAGACCCAGTACTTC; cdr3_aa: CASSRNQGVQETQYF
clone_size: .; cdr3_length: 16; v_call: TRBV25-1; j_call: TRBJ2-7; d_call: .; cdr3_nt: TGTGCCAGCAGTGATCATCAGGCCCTCCAGGGCCACGAGCAGTACTTC; cdr3_aa: CASSDHQALQGHEQYF
clone_size: .; cdr3_length: 15; v_call: TRBV6-5; j_call: TRBJ1-1; d_call: .; cdr3_nt: TGTGCCAGCAGTTCCAGTGCCTTCGGGGCCACTGAAGCTTTCTTT; cdr3_aa: CASSSSAFGATEAFF
clone_size: .; cdr3_length: 12; v_call: TRBV29-1; j_call: TRBJ2-5; d_call: .; cdr3_nt: TGCAGCGCCCGGACAACCCAAGAGACCCAGTACTTC; cdr3_aa: CSARTTQETQYF
clone_size: .; cdr3_length: 14; v_call: TRBV19; j_call: TRBJ2-3; d_call: .; cdr3_nt: TGTGCCAGTCGCGCAGGGGTTCTCGGAGATACGCAGTATTTT; cdr3_aa: CASRAGVLGDTQYF
clone_size: .; cdr3_length: 15; v_call: TRBV9; j_call: TRBJ2-7; d_call: TRBD2; cdr3_nt: TGTGCCAGCAGCGTAGGAGCGTTAGCGGGGTACGAGCAGTACTTC; cdr3_aa: CASSVGALAGYEQYF
clone_size: once; cdr3_length: 13; v_call: TRBV20-1; j_call: TRBJ2-1; d_call: .; cdr3_nt: TGCAGTGCTAGGTTTCCTACCTACAATGAGCAGTTCTTC; cdr3_aa: CSARFPTYNEQFF
clone_size: .; cdr3_length: 16; v_call: TRBV4-3; j_call: TRBJ2-1; d_call: TRBD2; cdr3_nt: TGCGCCAGCAGCCAAGATCCCGCGGGAGGGCCAAATGAGCAGTTCTTC; cdr3_aa: CASSQDPAGGPNEQFF
clone_size: few; cdr3_length: 15; v_call: TRBV28; j_call: TRBJ2-7; d_call: .; cdr3_nt: TGTGCCAGCAGGGTACGGGCCCTCCCCGGGGAAGAGCAGTACTTC; cdr3_aa: CASRVRALPGEEQYF
clone_size: once; cdr3_length: 15; v_call: TRBV5-5; j_call: TRBJ1-4; d_call: .; cdr3_nt: TGTGCCAGCAGCCACCCAGGGAGCACTAATGAAAAACTGTTTTTT; cdr3_aa: CASSHPGSTNEKLFF
clone_size: .; cdr3_length: 15; v_call: TRBV7-2; j_call: TRBJ1-1; d_call: TRBD1; cdr3_nt: TGTGCCAGCAAAGTCCTGACAGGGGGGGACACTGAAGCTTTCTTT; cdr3_aa: CASKVLTGGDTEAFF
clone_size: .; cdr3_length: 18; v_call: TRBV5-1; j_call: TRBJ2-1; d_call: TRBD2; cdr3_nt: TGCGCCAGCAGCTCAGGGACTAACGGGAGGATCTCCTACAATGAGCAGTTCTTC; cdr3_aa: CASSSGTNGRISYNEQFF
clone_size: few; cdr3_length: 16; v_call: TRBV5-1; j_call: TRBJ2-7; d_call: TRBD1; cdr3_nt: TGCGCCAGCAGCTTAGACACAGGGGGCGCCTCCTACGAGCAGTACTTC; cdr3_aa: CASSLDTGGASYEQYF
clone_size: .; cdr3_length: 14; v_call: TRBV6-1; j_call: TRBJ1-5; d_call: TRBD1; cdr3_nt: TGTGCCATCCGACAGGGCCTGAGCAATCAGCCCCAGCATTTT; cdr3_aa: CAIRQGLSNQPQHF
clone_size: few; cdr3_length: 18; v_call: TRBV19; j_call: TRBJ2-1; d_call: TRBD2; cdr3_nt: TGTGCCAGTAGTATCCTGGGGGCTAGCGGGAGTTCCTACAATGAGCAGTTCTTC; cdr3_aa: CASSILGASGSSYNEQFF
clone_size: .; cdr3_length: 16; v_call: TRBV27; j_call: TRBJ2-3; d_call: .; cdr3_nt: TGTGCCAGCAGTTTATCGGCCCCTGAGGGGGCAGATACGCAGTATTTT; cdr3_aa: CASSLSAPEGADTQYF
clone_size: .; cdr3_length: 15; v_call: TRBV7-8; j_call: TRBJ2-5; d_call: .; cdr3_nt: TGTGCCGGCAGCTCCCTTAGGGGGATCCAAGAGACCCAGTACTTC; cdr3_aa: CAGSSLRGIQETQYF
clone_size: .; cdr3_length: 14; v_call: TRBV27; j_call: TRBJ1-2; d_call: .; cdr3_nt: TGTGCCAGCAGACTACAGGGAGGGGACTATGGCTACACCTTC; cdr3_aa: CASRLQGGDYGYTF
clone_size: .; cdr3_length: 12; v_call: TRBV29-1; j_call: TRBJ2-1; d_call: .; cdr3_nt: TGCAGCGTTGAAGACCCCAGCGATGAGCAGTTCTTC; cdr3_aa: CSVEDPSDEQFF
clone_size: .; cdr3_length: 12; v_call: TRBV12-3/TRBV12-4; j_call: TRBJ2-1; d_call: .; cdr3_nt: TGTGCCAGCAGTTTAAGGGTAGATGAGCAGTTCTTC; cdr3_aa: CASSLRVDEQFF
clone_size: .; cdr3_length: 17; v_call: TRBV5-1; j_call: TRBJ2-5; d_call: TRBD2; cdr3_nt: TGCGCCAGCAGCTTAAGGGCTAGCGGGGGGAAGAGAGAGACCCAGTACTTC; cdr3_aa: CASSLRASGGKRETQYF
clone_size: .; cdr3_length: 16; v_call: TRBV5-1; j_call: TRBJ1-4; d_call: .; cdr3_nt: TGCGCCAGCAGCTGGGGACCGGGCCTTGGTAATGAAAAACTGTTTTTT; cdr3_aa: CASSWGPGLGNEKLFF
clone_size: .; cdr3_length: 15; v_call: TRBV15; j_call: TRBJ2-7; d_call: TRBD2; cdr3_nt: TGTGCCACCAGCAGAGTGGTAGCGGGAGCCCACGAGCAGTACTTC; cdr3_aa: CATSRVVAGAHEQYF
clone_size: .; cdr3_length: 13; v_call: TRBV24-1; j_call: TRBJ2-7; d_call: .; cdr3_nt: TGTGCCACCAGTGGACCGGGAGCCTACGAGCAGTACTTC; cdr3_aa: CATSGPGAYEQYF
clone_size: .; cdr3_length: 14; v_call: TRBV2; j_call: TRBJ1-2; d_call: .; cdr3_nt: TGTGCCAGCAGTGGGACGGCGGAAAACTATGGCTACACCTTC; cdr3_aa: CASSGTAENYGYTF
clone_size: .; cdr3_length: 16; v_call: TRBV20-1; j_call: TRBJ1-2; d_call: TRBD1; cdr3_nt: TGCAGTGCTAGAGTGACTTCCGGGACAGGACCCTATGGCTACACCTTC; cdr3_aa: CSARVTSGTGPYGYTF
clone_size: .; cdr3_length: 15; v_call: TRBV10-3; j_call: TRBJ2-1; d_call: TRBD2; cdr3_nt: TGTGCCACCAGTGATGAGGCGGGAGATCTAAATGAGCAGTTCTTC; cdr3_aa: CATSDEAGDLNEQFF
clone_size: .; cdr3_length: 14; v_call: TRBV7-9; j_call: TRBJ1-1; d_call: TRBD1; cdr3_nt: TGTGCCAGCAGTCGGACAGGGAAGAACACTGAAGCTTTCTTT; cdr3_aa: CASSRTGKNTEAFF
clone_size: few; cdr3_length: 16; v_call: TRBV12-3/TRBV12-4; j_call: TRBJ1-5; d_call: TRBD1; cdr3_nt: TGTGCCAGCAGTCGTGCCGGGACAGGGGTCGGTCAGCCCCAGCATTTT; cdr3_aa: CASSRAGTGVGQPQHF
clone_size: .; cdr3_length: 13; v_call: TRBV27; j_call: TRBJ2-1; d_call: .; cdr3_nt: TGTGCCAGCGGGCCCTACGTGGTCGATGAGCAGTTCTTC; cdr3_aa: CASGPYVVDEQFF
clone_size: few; cdr3_length: 15; v_call: TRBV7-2; j_call: TRBJ2-5; d_call: TRBD2; cdr3_nt: TGTGCCAGCAGCTTAGTCGGGGCGGGGGACCGGACCCAGTACTTC; cdr3_aa: CASSLVGAGDRTQYF
clone_size: few; cdr3_length: 13; v_call: TRBV18; j_call: TRBJ2-7; d_call: TRBD1; cdr3_nt: TGTGCCAGCTCGCCGGGGACAGCTGGCGAGCAGTACTTC; cdr3_aa: CASSPGTAGEQYF
clone_size: .; cdr3_length: 13; v_call: TRBV29-1; j_call: TRBJ2-7; d_call: .; cdr3_nt: TGCAGCGGAGGGGTCGCCCCGAATGGGGAGCAGTACTTC; cdr3_aa: CSGGVAPNGEQYF
clone_size: .; cdr3_length: 13; v_call: TRBV10-3; j_call: TRBJ1-1; d_call: .; cdr3_nt: TGTGCCATCAGTTCAGCAGGGTTAGCTGAAGCTTTCTTT; cdr3_aa: CAISSAGLAEAFF
clone_size: few; cdr3_length: 17; v_call: TRBV12-3/TRBV12-4; j_call: TRBJ2-3; d_call: TRBD1; cdr3_nt: TGTGCCAGCAGGTCTAGGCTGACAGGGGGAGAGACAGATACGCAGTATTTT; cdr3_aa: CASRSRLTGGETDTQYF
clone_size: few; cdr3_length: 15; v_call: TRBV15; j_call: TRBJ2-5; d_call: .; cdr3_nt: TGTGCCACCACCAAAGGGGGGAGTACGGGTGAGACCCAGTACTTC; cdr3_aa: CATTKGGSTGETQYF
clone_size: .; cdr3_length: 15; v_call: TRBV20-1; j_call: TRBJ2-1; d_call: TRBD2; cdr3_nt: TGCAGTGCTAGAGATTACGGCGGGAGCTATAATGAGCAGTTCTTC; cdr3_aa: CSARDYGGSYNEQFF
clone_size: .; cdr3_length: 16; v_call: TRBV4-1; j_call: TRBJ2-7; d_call: TRBD1; cdr3_nt: TGCGCCAGCAGCCAAGGAGGGCGGGACAGGCCCTACGAGCAGTACTTC; cdr3_aa: CASSQGGRDRPYEQYF
clone_size: .; cdr3_length: 15; v_call: TRBV10-3; j_call: TRBJ1-5; d_call: .; cdr3_nt: TGTGCCATCAGTGAACGAGACAGTAGCAATCAGCCCCAGCATTTT; cdr3_aa: CAISERDSSNQPQHF
clone_size: .; cdr3_length: 17; v_call: TRBV7-8; j_call: TRBJ2-3; d_call: TRBD2; cdr3_nt: TGTGCCAGCAGCTCCAAAACTAGCGGGAGGAGCACAGGTACGCAGTATTTT; cdr3_aa: CASSSKTSGRSTGTQYF
clone_size: few; cdr3_length: 14; v_call: TRBV29-1; j_call: TRBJ1-1; d_call: .; cdr3_nt: TGCAGCGTTGGCAGGGTCAGTTCGGTCACTGAAGCTTTCTTT; cdr3_aa: CSVGRVSSVTEAFF
clone_size: few; cdr3_length: 15; v_call: TRBV9; j_call: TRBJ2-1; d_call: TRBD2; cdr3_nt: TGTGCCAGCAGCGTTTCACTAGCGGGGCACAATGAGCAGTTCTTC; cdr3_aa: CASSVSLAGHNEQFF
clone_size: .; cdr3_length: 11; v_call: TRBV20-1; j_call: TRBJ1-1; d_call: .; cdr3_nt: TGCAGAGTGACAGGGAACACTGAAGCTTTCTTT; cdr3_aa: CRVTGNTEAFF
clone_size: once; cdr3_length: 15; v_call: TRBV10-3; j_call: TRBJ2-7; d_call: .; cdr3_nt: TGTGCCATCAGTGAGGTCCGGGCAGCCCAACGGGAGCAGTACTTC; cdr3_aa: CAISEVRAAQREQYF
clone_size: .; cdr3_length: 14; v_call: TRBV6-5; j_call: TRBJ1-2; d_call: .; cdr3_nt: TGTGCCAGCAGTTACTCGTTTGCTTACGATGGCTACACCTTC; cdr3_aa: CASSYSFAYDGYTF
clone_size: once; cdr3_length: 17; v_call: TRBV18; j_call: TRBJ2-3; d_call: TRBD2; cdr3_nt: TGTGCCAGCTCACTACTCCCAACTAGCGGGAGTTCAGATACGCAGTATTTT; cdr3_aa: CASSLLPTSGSSDTQYF
clone_size: .; cdr3_length: 15; v_call: TRBV9; j_call: TRBJ2-1; d_call: TRBD2; cdr3_nt: TGTGCCAGCAGCGTCCAGCGGGAGGCATCCAATGAGCAGTTCTTC; cdr3_aa: CASSVQREASNEQFF
clone_size: once; cdr3_length: 14; v_call: TRBV5-1; j_call: TRBJ1-1; d_call: .; cdr3_nt: TGCGCCAGCAGCCGCCTAGAGTTCAACACTGAAGCTTTCTTT; cdr3_aa: CASSRLEFNTEAFF
clone_size: .; cdr3_length: 15; v_call: TRBV7-9; j_call: TRBJ2-5; d_call: TRBD2; cdr3_nt: TGTGCCAGCAGCTTAGATCCTAGCGGGAGAGAGACCCAGTACTTC; cdr3_aa: CASSLDPSGRETQYF
clone_size: .; cdr3_length: 15; v_call: TRBV14; j_call: TRBJ2-5; d_call: TRBD2; cdr3_nt: TGTGCCAGCAGCCACGGCCGGACTAGCGGGGAGACCCAGTACTTC; cdr3_aa: CASSHGRTSGETQYF
clone_size: .; cdr3_length: 15; v_call: TRBV5-1; j_call: TRBJ1-1; d_call: .; cdr3_nt: TGCGCCAGCAGCTTGGAGGCACTACTGAACACTGAAGCTTTCTTT; cdr3_aa: CASSLEALLNTEAFF
clone_size: .; cdr3_length: 14; v_call: TRBV7-9; j_call: TRBJ2-7; d_call: TRBD1; cdr3_nt: TGTGCCAGCAGCTTGCAGGACAGGGTCAACGAGCAGTACTTC; cdr3_aa: CASSLQDRVNEQYF
clone_size: .; cdr3_length: 13; v_call: TRBV7-7; j_call: TRBJ2-1; d_call: .; cdr3_nt: TGTGCTAGCAGCGACACTAGGAGCGATGAGCAGTTCTTC; cdr3_aa: CASSDTRSDEQFF
clone_size: .; cdr3_length: 18; v_call: TRBV15; j_call: TRBJ1-5; d_call: TRBD1; cdr3_nt: TGTGCCACCAGCAGAGACTCCTCGCTGACAGGGGGCGATCAGCCCCAGCATTTT; cdr3_aa: CATSRDSSLTGGDQPQHF